This entry concerns a single T cell receptor (beta chain). These data originate in a study of blood T cell repertoires in COVID-19. Whole-study context: Samples of COVID-19 (acute and convalescent) were obtained from the United States, Italy and Spain.

Germline trimming cut 3 bases from V and 5 bases from J; bases unmatched to any gene: 5. CDR1 and CDR2 (germline): LGHNT, FRNRAP. The CDR3 has 15 residues. This table comes from immunoSEQ multiplex PCR, and its TCRdb copy is limited to in-frame clones, with some not included. The repertoire holds just under 45,000 clones, with roughly 90% as singletons. Sequenced: peripheral blood. The sequence was collected from a woman of 80 years or more in a cohort sampled during active or convalescent COVID-19. The chain is built from TRBV12-5 and TRBJ1-4, with 8 bases fitting TRBD1. CDR3 nucleotide sequence: TGTGCTAGTGGTTTCACAGGGGGTTGGAATGAAAAACTGTTTTTT. Protein sequence: CASGFTGGWNEKLFF.